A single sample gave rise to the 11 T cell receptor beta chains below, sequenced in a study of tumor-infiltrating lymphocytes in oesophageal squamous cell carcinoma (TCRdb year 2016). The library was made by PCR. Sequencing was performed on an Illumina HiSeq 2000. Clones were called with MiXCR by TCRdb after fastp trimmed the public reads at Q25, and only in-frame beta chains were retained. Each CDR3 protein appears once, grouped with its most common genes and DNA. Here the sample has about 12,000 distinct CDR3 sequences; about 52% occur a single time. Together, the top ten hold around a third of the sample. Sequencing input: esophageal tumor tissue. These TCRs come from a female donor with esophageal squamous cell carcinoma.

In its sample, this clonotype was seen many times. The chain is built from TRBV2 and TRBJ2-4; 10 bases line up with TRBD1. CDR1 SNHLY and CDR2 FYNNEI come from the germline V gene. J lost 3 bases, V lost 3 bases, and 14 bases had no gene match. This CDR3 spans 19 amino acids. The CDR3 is CASSDQAGDRGFGKNIQYF. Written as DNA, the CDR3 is TGTGCCAGCAGTGACCAAGCAGGGGACAGGGGTTTCGGCAAAAACATTCAGTACTTC.

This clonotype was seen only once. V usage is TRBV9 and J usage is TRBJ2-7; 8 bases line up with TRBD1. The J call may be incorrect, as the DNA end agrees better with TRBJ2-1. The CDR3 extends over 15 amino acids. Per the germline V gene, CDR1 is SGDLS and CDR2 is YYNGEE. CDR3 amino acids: CASSDIRGLYNEQFF. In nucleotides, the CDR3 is TGTGCCAGCAGCGACATCAGGGGGCTCTACAATGAGCAGTTCTTC.

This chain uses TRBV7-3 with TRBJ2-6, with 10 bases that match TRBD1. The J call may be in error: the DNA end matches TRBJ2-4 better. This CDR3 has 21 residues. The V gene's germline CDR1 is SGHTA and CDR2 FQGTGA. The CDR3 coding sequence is TGTGCCAGCACCATCCGAAGGGACCGGGACAGGGGATCTTCGGCCAAAAACATTCAGTACTTC. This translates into CASTIRRDRDRGSSAKNIQYF.

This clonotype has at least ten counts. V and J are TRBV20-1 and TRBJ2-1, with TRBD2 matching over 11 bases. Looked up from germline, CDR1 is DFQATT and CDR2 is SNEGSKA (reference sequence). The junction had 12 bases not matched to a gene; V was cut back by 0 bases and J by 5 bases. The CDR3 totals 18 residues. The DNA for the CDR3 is TGCAGTGCTAGAGATCCGAAAAAGACTAGCGGGAAGAACAATGAGCAGTTCTTC. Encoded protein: CSARDPKKTSGKNNEQFF.

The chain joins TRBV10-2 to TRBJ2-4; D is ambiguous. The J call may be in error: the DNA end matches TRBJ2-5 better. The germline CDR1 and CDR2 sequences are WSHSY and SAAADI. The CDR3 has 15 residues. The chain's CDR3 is CASSESRQLMETQYF. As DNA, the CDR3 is TGCGCCAGCAGTGAATCGCGGCAGCTGATGGAGACCCAGTACTTC.

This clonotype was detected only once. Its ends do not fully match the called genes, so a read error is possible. The CDR3 protein is CASSRDRGAYNSPLHF. The CDR3 region has the DNA TGTGCCAGCTCACGGGACAGGGGGGCTTATAATTCACCCCTCCACTTC. The chain couples TRBV18 to TRBJ2-5, with 11 positions matching TRBD1. The length of the CDR3 is 16 residues. Germline CDR1 is KGHSH and CDR2 is LQKENI.

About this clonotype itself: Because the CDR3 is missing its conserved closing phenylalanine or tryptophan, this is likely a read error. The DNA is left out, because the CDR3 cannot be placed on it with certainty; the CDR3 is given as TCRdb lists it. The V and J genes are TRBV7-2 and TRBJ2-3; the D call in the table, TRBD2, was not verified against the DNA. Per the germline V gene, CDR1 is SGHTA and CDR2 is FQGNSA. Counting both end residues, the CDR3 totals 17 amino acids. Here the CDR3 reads CASRKTSGGVYEQHFGP.

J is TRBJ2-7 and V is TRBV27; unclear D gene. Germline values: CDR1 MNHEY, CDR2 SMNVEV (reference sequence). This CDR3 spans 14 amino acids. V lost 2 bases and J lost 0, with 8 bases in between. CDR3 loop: CASSLGDNSYEQYF. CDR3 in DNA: TGTGCCAGCAGTTTAGGAGACAACTCCTACGAGCAGTACTTC.

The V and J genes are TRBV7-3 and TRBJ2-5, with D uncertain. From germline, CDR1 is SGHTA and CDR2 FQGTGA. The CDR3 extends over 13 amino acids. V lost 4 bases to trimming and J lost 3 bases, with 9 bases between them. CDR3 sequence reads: CASSSVAEETQYF. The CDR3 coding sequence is TGTGCCAGCAGCTCAGTAGCAGAAGAGACCCAGTACTTC.

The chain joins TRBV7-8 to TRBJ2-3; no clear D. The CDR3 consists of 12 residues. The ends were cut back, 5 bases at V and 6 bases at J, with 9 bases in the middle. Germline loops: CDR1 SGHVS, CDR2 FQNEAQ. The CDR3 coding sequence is TGTGCCAGCAGCCCGTCTGGGGATACGCAGTATTTT. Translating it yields CASSPSGDTQYF.

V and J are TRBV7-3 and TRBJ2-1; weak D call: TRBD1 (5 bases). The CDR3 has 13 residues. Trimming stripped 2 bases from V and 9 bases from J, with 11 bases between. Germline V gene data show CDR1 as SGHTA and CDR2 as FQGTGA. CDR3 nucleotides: TGTGCCAGCAGCTTATCATTTCAGGGTGAGCAGTTCTTC. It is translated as CASSLSFQGEQFF.